Included here is one T cell receptor (beta chain) sequence, with context. At one end the junction does not follow the germline gene, possibly because of a read error. This sample was taken from a study of circulating tumor DNA in untreated peripheral T-cell lymphoma. Repertoires were generated with immunoSEQ multiplex PCR, while TCRdb's copy carries only in-frame clones and drops some. In the table there are roughly 300 clones, less than 85% of which are singletons. Looked up from germline, CDR1 is LNHDA and CDR2 is SQIVND (reference sequence). CDR3 size: 13 residues. Sequenced: tumor tissue. The receptor was isolated from a human donor with peripheral T-cell lymphoma. The V call is TRBV19, the J call TRBJ1-1; unclear D gene. CDR3 DNA sequence: TGTGCCAGTAGTATTCCGATGAACGCTGAAGCTTTCTTT. Amino acids: CASSIPMNAEAFF.